These T cell receptor beta chains were read from a single sample in a study of blood T cell repertoires in COVID-19. Sequencing was performed with immunoSEQ multiplex PCR; in TCRdb, only in-frame clones are kept and a portion is missing. This repertoire shows about 160,000 clones, 70% to 80% found once; its top ten account for roughly 7.5%. Sequenced material: peripheral blood. These receptors originate from a man aged 55-75 years with acute or convalescent COVID-19. Each CDR3 is given with its conserved first and last residue. A D gene is named only where the DNA matches it firmly. The size entry is marked missing in some rows and otherwise reads once, few, many or a size class.

J gene,clone size,CDR3 length,D gene,V gene,CDR3 DNA,CDR3 protein
TRBJ2-4,-,14,TRBD1,TRBV29-1,TGCAGCGTCCCATCGCGAGAGGGGGCAAACATTCAGTACTTC,CSVPSREGANIQYF
TRBJ1-1,-,16,TRBD1,TRBV7-2,TGTGCCAGCAGCCCGGGACAGGGCACAGGGGACACTGAAGCTTTCTTT,CASSPGQGTGDTEAFF
TRBJ2-1,-,15,TRBD1,TRBV29-1,TGCAGCGTTACCAAACCGGGACAGGGATACAATGAGCAGTTCTTC,CSVTKPGQGYNEQFF
TRBJ2-3,-,16,TRBD2,TRBV11-2,TGTGCCAGCAGCTCCCTTAGCGGGGGGGCGGCAGATACGCAGTATTTT,CASSSLSGGAADTQYF
TRBJ2-6,-,19,TRBD1,TRBV14,TGTGCCAGCAGCCAGGAACCGGGACAGGGAATGGGTGGGGCCAACGTCCTGACTTTC,CASSQEPGQGMGGANVLTF
TRBJ1-5,-,16,TRBD1,TRBV5-8,TGTGCCAGCAGCCTAGGGACAGGGGGCGTCAATCAGCCCCAGCATTTT,CASSLGTGGVNQPQHF
TRBJ2-7,-,14,-,TRBV7-2,TGTGCCAGCAGCGCGTCCGGGATACCCTACGAGCAGTACTTC,CASSASGIPYEQYF
TRBJ1-5,-,16,-,TRBV20-1,TGCAGTGCCAGTGGGACCTCCTCGGGGAGCAATCAGCCCCAGCATTTT,CSASGTSSGSNQPQHF
TRBJ2-7,-,13,-,TRBV12-2,TGTGCAAGTCGCTCCCGGGACTATCACGAGCAGTACTTC,CASRSRDYHEQYF
TRBJ1-1,-,14,TRBD1,TRBV2,TGTGCCAGCAACGGGAGGACAGGGGTTTCTGAAGCTTTCTTT,CASNGRTGVSEAFF
TRBJ1-5,few,16,-,TRBV27,TGTGCCAGCAGCTCCGGACAGCTAAATAGCAATCAGCCCCAGCATTTT,CASSSGQLNSNQPQHF
TRBJ2-7,-,15,TRBD1,TRBV5-1,TGCGCCAGCAGCTTGGGCCAGGGGGTCACCTACGAGCAGTACTTC,CASSLGQGVTYEQYF
TRBJ1-2,-,14,-,TRBV6-5,TGTGCCAGCTGGTATGCGGGGGCGCAGAGGGGCTACACCTTC,CASWYAGAQRGYTF
TRBJ2-3,-,15,TRBD2,TRBV9,TGTGCCAGCAACCCAGCGGGGGTGAGCACAGATACGCAGTATTTT,CASNPAGVSTDTQYF
TRBJ2-1,-,13,-,TRBV19,TGTGCCAGTAGTATATCCGGGGGAAATGAGCAGTTCTTC,CASSISGGNEQFF
TRBJ1-6,-,17,-,TRBV5-1,TGCGCCAGCAGCACCTTCGAGGGGGACTCCTATAATTCACCCCTCCACTTT,CASSTFEGDSYNSPLHF
TRBJ1-1,-,13,-,TRBV2,TGTGCCAGCACAGGGGTAGTGGGCACTGAAGCTTTCTTT,CASTGVVGTEAFF
TRBJ1-2,once,14,TRBD1,TRBV6-5,TGTGCCAGCAGTCACGGAACAGGGGATGATGGCTACACCTTC,CASSHGTGDDGYTF
TRBJ1-3,once,15,-,TRBV3-1/TRBV3-2,TGTGCCAGCAGCCAAGGGGCAGGGTCTGGAAACACCATATATTTT,CASSQGAGSGNTIYF
TRBJ1-5,few,14,TRBD1,TRBV30,TGTGCCTGGAAGGACAGGGAGTCTACTCAGCCCCAGCATTTT,CAWKDRESTQPQHF
TRBJ2-1,once,15,-,TRBV18,TGTGCCAGCTCACCACTGGCGGGGGCCTCCAATGAGCAGTTCTTC,CASSPLAGASNEQFF
TRBJ1-2,-,15,-,TRBV10-3,TGTGCCACAGGGACACTAAAGGGGCCAAGGGATGGCTACACCTTC,CATGTLKGPRDGYTF
TRBJ2-2,-,18,-,TRBV7-2,TGTGCCAGCAGCTTAGGGGTGAGACCAACATGGAGCACCGGGGAGCTGTTTTTT,CASSLGVRPTWSTGELFF
TRBJ1-2,few,12,-,TRBV7-9,TGTGCCAGCAGCCTCGGGGACTATGGCTACACCTTC,CASSLGDYGYTF
TRBJ2-5,-,17,TRBD2,TRBV19,TGTGCCAGTAGTATAGGAAGCGGGGGGCGCAACCAAGAGACCCAGTACTTC,CASSIGSGGRNQETQYF
TRBJ1-1,-,13,-,TRBV3-1/TRBV3-2,TGTGCCAGCAGCCAAGATGAGGGTAAATCAGCTTTCTTT,CASSQDEGKSAFF
TRBJ2-2,-,12,-,TRBV9,TGTGCCAGCAGCGCAAACACCGGGGAGCTGTTTTTT,CASSANTGELFF
TRBJ2-5,-,12,-,TRBV28,TGTGCCAGCAGTCGGGGCAGGGGGACCCAGTACTTC,CASSRGRGTQYF
TRBJ1-2,-,13,TRBD1,TRBV11-1,TGTGCCAGCAGCTCCGACAGGGATCATGGCTACACCTTC,CASSSDRDHGYTF
TRBJ2-7,-,13,TRBD1,TRBV18,TGTGCCAGCTCACCAGGGGACAGGTACGAGCAGTACTTC,CASSPGDRYEQYF
TRBJ1-5,-,15,TRBD1,TRBV2,TGTGCCAGCAGTCGGGACAGGGGGCGTAGGCAGCCCCAGCATTTT,CASSRDRGRRQPQHF
TRBJ1-1,-,15,TRBD1,TRBV7-9,TGTGCCAGCAGAGCTCGACAGGGAAAGACAGATGAAGCTTTCTTT,CASRARQGKTDEAFF
TRBJ2-1,-,14,TRBD1,TRBV5-5,TGTGCCAGCAGCCGGACAGGTATCGAAAATGAGCAGTTCTTC,CASSRTGIENEQFF
TRBJ2-2,few,13,-,TRBV7-3,TGTGCCAGCAGCTTAATGGCCCGCGGGGAGCTGTTTTTT,CASSLMARGELFF
TRBJ1-5,-,13,TRBD1,TRBV27,TGTGCCAGCAGAACAGGGGTAGGTCAGCCCCAGCATTTT,CASRTGVGQPQHF
TRBJ1-2,-,16,TRBD1,TRBV5-1,TGCGCCAGCAGCACCACAACAGGGACAGGGAATTCTGGCTACACCTTC,CASSTTTGTGNSGYTF
TRBJ2-4,-,15,-,TRBV20-1,TGCAGTGCTAGTCCTTATGACGGGGTAGGAGACATTCAGTACTTC,CSASPYDGVGDIQYF
TRBJ1-6,-,16,-,TRBV3-1/TRBV3-2,TGTGCCAGCAGCCAAGGATACAGTGTTAATAATTCACCCCTCCACTTT,CASSQGYSVNNSPLHF
TRBJ1-6,-,15,TRBD1,TRBV19,TGTGCCACCACAGGACAGGACAATAATAATTCACCCCTCCACTTT,CATTGQDNNNSPLHF